This T cell receptor beta chain was retrieved from a study of T cell clusters in autoimmune cytopenias. The CDR3 has 18 residues. The germline CDR1 and CDR2 sequences are LNHDA and SQIVND (reference sequence). TRB rearrangements were amplified by touch-down multiplex PCR with mixed TRB-A/B primers. TCRdb processed the multiplex PCR reads again and assigns one entry to each CDR3 protein, with no DNA. The table counts 6,900 or so distinct CDR3 sequences; around 8.9% lies in the top ten. TRB amplification used roughly 250 ng of peripheral blood genomic DNA. Another study also made use of these data, one on T cell repertoires in aging, cancer and after chemotherapy.

The J gene is TRBJ1-2, the V gene TRBV19; TCRdb proposes TRBD1, but this gene call is untestable without DNA. This sequence was found in a human donor in good health. Sequencing was performed on peripheral blood. CDR3 protein: CASSVLPAYGDIRHGYTF. The whole variable domain, remainder taken from reference TRBV19 and TRBJ1-2, is DGGITQSPKYLFRKEGQNVTLSCEQNLNHDAMYWYRQDPGQGLRLIYYSQIVNDFQKGDIAEGYSVSREKKESFPLTVTSAQKNPTAFYLCASSVLPAYGDIRHGYTFGSGTRLTVV.